This is a list of T cell receptor beta chains from one sample in a study of blood T cell repertoires in COVID-19. The assay was immunoSEQ multiplex PCR, and TCRdb's table has in-frame clones only and misses some. Among fewer than 20,000 clones listed, 81% were seen once. Sequences were obtained from peripheral blood. These receptors were collected from a man aged 35 to 55 with active or convalescent COVID-19. Each CDR3 is given with its conserved first and last residue. D genes are given only for firm matches. Only some rows state a clone size, as once, few, many or a class for expanded clones.

CDR3 DNA | CDR3 protein | J gene | D gene | clone size | V gene
TGCACCAGCAGACCCAACGCTAGCGGGGGACCTAGCACAGATACGCAGTATTTT | CTSRPNASGGPSTDTQYF | TRBJ2-3 | NA | few | TRBV1
TGTGCCAGCATCCTTCCCGGGACAGGCAATCAGCCCCAGCATTTT | CASILPGTGNQPQHF | TRBJ1-5 | TRBD1 | few | TRBV27
TGTGCCAGCAGCTTAGGAATAGCGGGGGGGAAACAAGAGACCCAGTACTTC | CASSLGIAGGKQETQYF | TRBJ2-5 | TRBD2 | NA | TRBV11-2
TGTGCCAGCAGCCTTCGACAGGATAACTATGGCTACACCTTC | CASSLRQDNYGYTF | TRBJ1-2 | NA | NA | TRBV7-9
TGTGCCAGCAGTGACTCTAGCGGCCCAGATACGCAGTATTTT | CASSDSSGPDTQYF | TRBJ2-3 | NA | NA | TRBV6-4
TGTGCCAGCAGTGAAACTAGTGAGGGAGCCAAAAACATTCAGTACTTC | CASSETSEGAKNIQYF | TRBJ2-4 | NA | NA | TRBV6-1
TGTGCCAGCAGCGTAGTTTCGGCGGCAAACACCGGGGAGCTGTTTTTT | CASSVVSAANTGELFF | TRBJ2-2 | NA | NA | TRBV9
TGCGCCAGCAGCTTGGACCCGAGCTCCTACGAGCAGTACTTC | CASSLDPSSYEQYF | TRBJ2-7 | NA | NA | TRBV5-1
TGTGCTAGTGGTTTGGGGCGGGGAGACCCTAACACTGAAGCTTTCTTT | CASGLGRGDPNTEAFF | TRBJ1-1 | NA | NA | TRBV12-5
TGTGCCAGCAGCTTTCAGACTAGCGGGGCCAAAAACATTCAGTACTTC | CASSFQTSGAKNIQYF | TRBJ2-4 | TRBD2 | NA | TRBV11-2
TGCGCCAGCAGCTTGACAGGGCCCTTCGGGAACACTGAAGCTTTCTTT | CASSLTGPFGNTEAFF | TRBJ1-1 | NA | NA | TRBV5-1
TGTGCCAGCAGCCCGGAGGGGTATGGCTACACCTTC | CASSPEGYGYTF | TRBJ1-2 | NA | once | TRBV11-2
TGTGCCAGCAGACTCGGGGGGGGGAAGGACACAGATACGCAGTATTTT | CASRLGGGKDTDTQYF | TRBJ2-3 | TRBD2 | NA | TRBV5-4
TGTGCCAGCAGCTTTCCTAGCGGGGGCGGGACCGGGGAGCTGTTTTTT | CASSFPSGGGTGELFF | TRBJ2-2 | TRBD2 | NA | TRBV7-2
TGCGCCAGCTACGGAGGGGGCTCCCTTAATGGCTACACCTTC | CASYGGGSLNGYTF | TRBJ1-2 | TRBD1 | few | TRBV5-1
TGTGCCAGCATCGCGGACAGGGATGATAATGAGCAGTTCTTC | CASIADRDDNEQFF | TRBJ2-1 | TRBD1 | few | TRBV27
TGTGCCAGCAGCCCTCGACAGTTCTTCAGAGAAGCTTTCTTT | CASSPRQFFREAFF | TRBJ1-1 | NA | NA | TRBV7-6
TGTGCCAGCAGCCGTGAAAATATGGGGCAGGGCACTGAAGCTTTCTTT | CASSRENMGQGTEAFF | TRBJ1-1 | NA | NA | TRBV11-2